The clone carrying this T cell receptor (beta chain) was recorded at least ten times. V was pared by 4 bases and J by 4 bases, with 18 bases between. Germline V CDR1 and CDR2: SGDLS, YYNGEE. CDR3 length equals 15 residues. The entry originates in a study of blood T cells in healthy people across ages. Next came a second PCR, run for about 7 to 12 cycles, which used a sample-barcoded 5' primer along with a J-beta primer mix. TCRdb called the 5' RACE reads again in MiXCR, with one record for every CDR3 protein. This table has around 670,000 distinct CDR3 sequences, about 30% appearing once. This receptor was obtained from a woman of 80 years or more in good health. The gene calls are TRBV9 and TRBJ2-7; a possible D gene is TRBD2 (5 bases). The material sequenced was blood. Written as DNA, the CDR3 is TGTGCCAGCAGCTCAACGGCCTCCCGAGGGTACGAGCAGTACTTC. Encoded protein: CASSSTASRGYEQYF.